Listed below are T cell receptor beta chains from one sample, sequenced in a study of shared clonotypes between healthy human individuals. Some clones are missing from TCRdb's copy, which holds only in-frame ones; the method was immunoSEQ multiplex PCR. This table holds approximately 2,000,000 clones, just under 95% found once. Sequences were obtained from naive CD8+ T cells from PBMCs. The receptors shown here come from a man aged 18 to 30 in good health. Some clones in this sample may be carry-over from other donors' samples. CDR3s include the opening cysteine and the closing phenylalanine or tryptophan. The D gene is left open where the match is weak. The size of a clone is reported for some rows only, either as once, few or many, or as a class for expanded clones.

CSVEYPGSDTQYF TGCAGCGTTGAATATCCGGGATCGGATACGCAGTATTTT TRBJ2-3 NA NA TRBV29-1
CASSIGSGAEQYF TGTGCCAGTAGTATAGGTTCCGGTGCCGAGCAGTACTTC TRBJ2-7 once NA TRBV19
CASSLGQNTEAFF TGTGCCAGCAGTTTAGGGCAGAACACTGAAGCTTTCTTT TRBJ1-1 NA NA TRBV28
CASSSSLPGELFF TGTGCCAGCAGCTCTTCATTACCCGGGGAGCTGTTTTTT TRBJ2-2 NA NA TRBV13
CASSVGSNEQFF TGTGCCAGCAGTGTGGGGTCGAATGAGCAGTTCTTC TRBJ2-1 NA NA TRBV9
CASSPKTSGSPYNEQFF TGTGCCAGCAGTCCTAAGACTAGCGGGAGCCCGTACAATGAGCAGTTCTTC TRBJ2-1 NA TRBD2 TRBV27
CASSPANTGELFF TGTGCCAGCAGCCCCGCGAACACCGGGGAGCTGTTTTTT TRBJ2-2 NA NA TRBV5-6
CASSREPTVKAFF TGCGCCAGCAGCCGAGAACCAACAGTGAAAGCTTTCTTT TRBJ1-1 NA NA TRBV4-1
CASSVAWMVGRSGELFF TGTGCCAGCAGCGTAGCTTGGATGGTTGGGAGATCCGGGGAGCTGTTTTTT TRBJ2-2 NA NA TRBV9
CASSPRGVYNQPQHF TGTGCCAGCAGCCCTAGGGGGGTTTACAATCAGCCCCAGCATTTT TRBJ1-5 NA NA TRBV27
CATRGGRNRQPQHF TGTGCCACCAGAGGGGGGCGAAATCGGCAGCCCCAGCATTTT TRBJ1-5 NA NA TRBV15
CASSESAGGNEQFF TGCGCCAGCAGTGAGTCAGCCGGGGGCAATGAGCAGTTCTTC TRBJ2-1 NA NA TRBV10-1
CASSQGRDNEQFF TGCGCCAGCAGCCAAGGAAGAGACAATGAGCAGTTCTTC TRBJ2-1 NA NA TRBV4-3
CASSPPGVSTDTQYF TGTGCCAGCAGCCCACCAGGCGTTTCCACGGATACGCAGTATTTT TRBJ2-3 NA NA TRBV7-9
CASSPDRGLADTQYF TGTGCCAGCAGCCCGGACAGGGGGCTGGCCGATACGCAGTATTTT TRBJ2-3 NA TRBD1 TRBV7-8
CASMPGGDQPQHF TGTGCCAGCATGCCGGGGGGGGATCAGCCCCAGCATTTT TRBJ1-5 NA NA TRBV28
CATSRADGDTEAFF TGTGCCACCAGCAGAGCGGACGGGGACACTGAAGCTTTCTTT TRBJ1-1 NA NA TRBV15
CAGSDSPGTGNTEAFF TGTGCCGGCAGTGACTCCCCCGGGACAGGGAACACTGAAGCTTTCTTT TRBJ1-1 NA TRBD1 TRBV6-4
CSARVNEKLFF TGCAGCGCCAGGGTTAATGAAAAACTGTTTTTT TRBJ1-4 NA NA TRBV29-1